This T cell receptor (beta chain) was sequenced during a study of beta chain features in type 1 diabetes. This clone was picked up a small number of times. The isolated RNA, all of it, was reverse transcribed, so expressed TCRB transcripts were what got sequenced. The assay was immunoSEQ multiplex PCR, and TCRdb's table has in-frame clones only and misses some. The table shows 200,000 to 250,000 clones, with 7.5% to 10% occurring only once. The clonotype comes from a woman aged 18 to 35 in good health. The sequencing input was naive CD4+ T cells from blood.

The CDR3 sequence: CATSRDGTGADTF. CDR3 DNA: TGTGCCACCAGCAGAGACGGGACAGGGGCGGACACCTTC. V usage is TRBV15 and J usage is TRBJ1-2; the match to TRBD1 covers 10 bases. The CDR3 has 13 residues. Germline values: CDR1 LNHNV, CDR2 YYDKDF (reference sequence). Germline trimming cut 0 bases from V and 12 bases from J; bases unmatched to any gene: 4.